The 2 T cell receptor beta chains below all came from one sample that was sequenced in a study of T cells in localized non-small cell lung cancer. The data were produced by immunoSEQ multiplex PCR, yet TCRdb's version contains in-frame clones alone and is incomplete. This sample has about 28,000 clones, with 80% to 85% found just once. Sequencing was performed on peripheral blood mononuclear cells, taken before any cancer treatment. These receptors came from a man aged 40 to 70 with stage III lung adenocarcinoma.

The J gene is TRBJ2-3, the V gene TRBV5-1, with D perhaps TRBD2 (6 bases). Trimming took off 4 bases at V and 6 bases at J, with 12 bases between the two ends. This CDR3 comprises 13 residues. Germline V gives CDR1 SGHRS, CDR2 YFSETQ. The CDR3 sequence is CASSPGVGDTQYF. CDR3 DNA sequence: TGCGCCAGCAGCCCGGGGGTAGGCGATACGCAGTATTTT.

This chain connects TRBV4-2 to TRBJ1-1; the D gene is possibly TRBD1 (5 bases). The CDR3 spans 15 residues. V lost 2 bases and J 1 base, leaving 11 bases between the germline ends. Per germline, CDR1 LGHNA and CDR2 YNFKEQ. CDR3 in amino acids: CASSQPLGQNTEAFF. The CDR3 nucleotides are TGTGCCAGCAGCCAACCCCTGGGGCAGAACACTGAAGCTTTCTTT.